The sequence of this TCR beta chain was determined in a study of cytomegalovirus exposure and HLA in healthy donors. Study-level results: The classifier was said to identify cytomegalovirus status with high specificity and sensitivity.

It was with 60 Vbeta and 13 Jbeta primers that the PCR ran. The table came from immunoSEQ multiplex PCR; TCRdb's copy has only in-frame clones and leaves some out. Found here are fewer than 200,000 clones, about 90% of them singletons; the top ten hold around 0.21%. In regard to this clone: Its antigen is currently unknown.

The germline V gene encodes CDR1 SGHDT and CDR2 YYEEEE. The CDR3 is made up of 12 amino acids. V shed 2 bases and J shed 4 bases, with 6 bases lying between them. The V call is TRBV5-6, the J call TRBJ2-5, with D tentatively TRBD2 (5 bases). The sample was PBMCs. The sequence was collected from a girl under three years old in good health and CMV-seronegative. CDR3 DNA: TGTGCCAGCAGCTTCCGGGGAGAGACCCAGTACTTC. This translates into CASSFRGETQYF.